This TCR beta chain was sequenced for a study of shared clonotypes between healthy human individuals. As to this clone: What it recognizes is unknown.

Study results and limitations: Genetic and exposure-history diversity was limited by the small donor number.

Around 29,000 T cell genomes, or around 0.3 ug DNA, went into unsorted PBMC replicate PCRs. Per the study methods: Junction-only sequences produced by ImmunoSEQ had no quality scores, so filtering differed. Assay used: immunoSEQ multiplex PCR; TCRdb lists only in-frame clones, some missing. V and J calls and clone size are given by that table; D and trimming were obtained from the DNA. The repertoire holds 490,000 or so clones, with 76% as singletons. Only Caucasian adults living in Nashville, Tennessee made up the donor group. The junction had 5 bases not matched to a gene; V was cut back by 5 bases and J by 3 bases. The CDR3 consists of 15 residues. Germline V lookup: CDR1 MDHEN, CDR2 SYDVKM.

The chain uses TRBV28 and TRBJ2-1; 9 bases line up with TRBD1. This TCR came from a woman aged 40 to 49 in good health. Some clones in this sample may be carry-over from other donors' samples. The sequencing input was PBMCs. The CDR3 nucleotides read TGTGCCAGCAGTACGACAGGGGGAGTCTACAATGAGCAGTTCTTC. It translates to CASSTTGGVYNEQFF.